This T cell receptor beta chain came from a study of cytomegalovirus exposure and HLA in healthy donors. The study's findings and limits: A prior analysis recorded that most TCR beta V segments were productive about 87% or about 30% of the time. In a later analysis, at a false discovery rate of 0.05, some 17,000 TCR beta sequences were associated with HLA alleles. The majority of TCR sequences were rare, yet some public TCRs appeared in many donors. An apparent linkage of common viral pathogens to several of the most significant clusters emerged in a later analysis.

The CDR3 has 14 amino acids. Per the germline V gene, CDR1 is ENHRY and CDR2 is SYGVKD. The PCR contained 60 Vbeta and 13 Jbeta primers. Sequencing used immunoSEQ multiplex PCR; TCRdb keeps in-frame clones, though not all of them. The table has about 38,000 clones, about 66% seen once. A note on this clone: Its specificity is unknown. At one end, the junction sequence differs from germline, possibly due to a read error.

The gene calls are TRBV10-3 and TRBJ2-7, with TRBD2 identical over 7 bases. The sequenced material came from PBMCs. The origin of this receptor is a man between 50 and 59 years old in good health and CMV-seropositive. CDR3 DNA: TGTGCCGTCAGTTCGGGGGGAGAAAACTACGAGCAGTACTTC. It specifies CAVSSGGENYEQYF.